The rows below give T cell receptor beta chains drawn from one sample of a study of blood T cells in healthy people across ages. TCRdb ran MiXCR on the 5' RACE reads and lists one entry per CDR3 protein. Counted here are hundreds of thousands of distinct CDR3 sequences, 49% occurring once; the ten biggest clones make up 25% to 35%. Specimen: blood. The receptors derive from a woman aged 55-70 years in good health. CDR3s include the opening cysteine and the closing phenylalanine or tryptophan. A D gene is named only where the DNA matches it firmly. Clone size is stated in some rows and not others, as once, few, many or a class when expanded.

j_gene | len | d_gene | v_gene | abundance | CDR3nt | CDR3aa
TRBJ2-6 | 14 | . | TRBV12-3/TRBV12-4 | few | TGTGCCAGCAGCCCGCAGACTGGGGCCAACGTCCTGACTTTC | CASSPQTGANVLTF
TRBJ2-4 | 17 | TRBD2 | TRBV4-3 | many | TGCGCCAGCAGCCAAGGCATTAGCGGGAGCGGCAAAAACATTCAGTACTTC | CASSQGISGSGKNIQYF
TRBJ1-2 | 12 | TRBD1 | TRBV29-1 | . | TGCAGCGTCGTAGACAGGGGTTATGGCTACACCTTC | CSVVDRGYGYTF
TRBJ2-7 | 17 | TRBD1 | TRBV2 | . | TGTGCCAGCAGTGAAGCTTCTCAGGGGGCTAGTGGGTACGAGCAGTACTTC | CASSEASQGASGYEQYF
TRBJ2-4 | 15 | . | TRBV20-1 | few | TGCAGTGCTAGCAGGGATTCCTTAACCAAAAACATTCAGTACTTC | CSASRDSLTKNIQYF
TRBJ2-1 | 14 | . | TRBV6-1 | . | TGTGCCAGCAGGCGGGACCCCCTCTACAATGAGCAGTTCTTC | CASRRDPLYNEQFF
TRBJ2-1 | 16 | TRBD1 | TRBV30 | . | TGTGCCTGGAGTCCCCCAATCGGACAGGGGCTCTACGAGCAGTTCTTC | CAWSPPIGQGLYEQFF
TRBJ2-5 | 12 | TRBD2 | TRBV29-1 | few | TGCAGCGTAAGCGGGAGGGTAGAGACCCAGTACTTC | CSVSGRVETQYF
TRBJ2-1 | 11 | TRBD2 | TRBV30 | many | TGTGCCTGGAGTTGGGGGGGGGAGCAGTTCTTC | CAWSWGGEQFF
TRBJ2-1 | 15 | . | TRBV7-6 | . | TGTGCCAGCAGCTTAGAAGGAGCAAAGGACAATGAGCAGTTCTTC | CASSLEGAKDNEQFF
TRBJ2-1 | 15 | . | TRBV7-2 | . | TGTGCCAGCAGCTCCCGACCACAGGGCTACAATGAGCAGTTCTTC | CASSSRPQGYNEQFF
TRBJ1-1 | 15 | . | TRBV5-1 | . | TGCGCCAGCAGCTTGGATCCCGTGCCGAACACTGAAGCTTTCTTT | CASSLDPVPNTEAFF
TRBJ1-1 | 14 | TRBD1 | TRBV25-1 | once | TGTGCCAGCAGTACCGACGGGACAGCAACTGAAGCTTTCTTT | CASSTDGTATEAFF
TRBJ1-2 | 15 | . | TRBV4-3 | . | TGCGCCAGCAGCCAAGTAACAGGGATTGGGTATGGCTACACCTTC | CASSQVTGIGYGYTF
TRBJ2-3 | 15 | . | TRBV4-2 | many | TGTGCCAGCAGCCGCGAGCAGCCTAGCACAGATACGCAGTATTTT | CASSREQPSTDTQYF
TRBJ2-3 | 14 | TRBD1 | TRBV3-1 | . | TGTGCCAGCAGTTTCACGACAGGGGCAGATACGCAGTATTTT | CASSFTTGADTQYF
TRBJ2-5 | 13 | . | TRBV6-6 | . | TGTGCCAGCAGCCCCAGGGGATCCGAGACCCAGTACTTC | CASSPRGSETQYF
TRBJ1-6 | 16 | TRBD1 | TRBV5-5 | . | TGTGCCAGCAGCCGGGACAGGGGTTCGGCGTATTCACCCCTCCACTTT | CASSRDRGSAYSPLHF
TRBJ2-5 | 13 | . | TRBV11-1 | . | TGTGCCAGCAGCCGCGGGACTTTGGAGACCCAGTACTTC | CASSRGTLETQYF
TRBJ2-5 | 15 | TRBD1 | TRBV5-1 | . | TGCGCCAGCAGCCCGGGACAGAACCCTCAAGAGACCCAGTACTTC | CASSPGQNPQETQYF
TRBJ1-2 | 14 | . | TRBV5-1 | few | TGCGCCAGCAGCTTGCCCCAGGGCCTCTATGGCTACACCTTC | CASSLPQGLYGYTF
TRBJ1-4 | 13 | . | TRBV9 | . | TGTACCAGCAGCCCGGAGGAGGGGGAAAAACTGTTTTTT | CTSSPEEGEKLFF
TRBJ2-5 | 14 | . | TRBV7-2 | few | TGTGCCAGCAGCTTAGCGTTAGACCCGAGGGCCCAGTACTTC | CASSLALDPRAQYF
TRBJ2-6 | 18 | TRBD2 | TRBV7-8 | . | TGTGCCAGCAGTCGACTAGCGGGAGGGCTCTCTGGGGCCAACGTCCTGACTTTC | CASSRLAGGLSGANVLTF
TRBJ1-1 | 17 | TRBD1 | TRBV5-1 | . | TGCGCCAGCAGCTCCGGACAGGGGGGCTTATTGGGTACTGAAGCTTTCTTT | CASSSGQGGLLGTEAFF
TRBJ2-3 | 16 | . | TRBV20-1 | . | TGCAGTGCTAGAGGATCTCTTCCCGGCCTCACAGATACGCAGTATTTT | CSARGSLPGLTDTQYF
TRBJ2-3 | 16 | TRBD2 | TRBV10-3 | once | TGTGCCACCCAAGTAGCGGGAGGGGGAAGCACAGATACGCAGTATTTT | CATQVAGGGSTDTQYF
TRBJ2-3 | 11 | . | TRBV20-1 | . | TGCAGTTCCGGGTTCACAGATACGCAGTATTTT | CSSGFTDTQYF
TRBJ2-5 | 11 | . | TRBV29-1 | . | TGCAGCGGCGGAATGCAAGAGACCCAGTACTTC | CSGGMQETQYF
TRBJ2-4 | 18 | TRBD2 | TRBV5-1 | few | TGCGCCAGCAGCACCGGGACTAGCGGGAGGCTAGCCAAAAACATTCAGTACTTC | CASSTGTSGRLAKNIQYF
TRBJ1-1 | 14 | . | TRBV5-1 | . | TGCGCCAGCAGCCCGGCAGTACTGAACACTGAAGCTTTCTTT | CASSPAVLNTEAFF
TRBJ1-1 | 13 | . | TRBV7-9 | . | TGTGCCAGCAGCTTAGCAGGGGGGGTTGAAGCTTTCTTT | CASSLAGGVEAFF
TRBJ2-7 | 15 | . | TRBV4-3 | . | TGCGCCAGCAGCCAAGATCTTGAAGGGTCCGGCGAGCAGTACTTC | CASSQDLEGSGEQYF
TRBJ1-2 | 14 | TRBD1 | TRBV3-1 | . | TGTGCCAGCAGCGGGGCAGGGGGCGCATGGGGCTACACCTTC | CASSGAGGAWGYTF
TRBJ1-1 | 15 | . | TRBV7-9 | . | TGTGCCAGCAGCTGGTGGGGGGGGGCCAACACTGAAGCTTTCTTT | CASSWWGGANTEAFF
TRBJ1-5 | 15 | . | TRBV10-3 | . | TGTGCCATCAGTGAGGGGAGCGTCAGCAATCAGCCCCAGCATTTT | CAISEGSVSNQPQHF
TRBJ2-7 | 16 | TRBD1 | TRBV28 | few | TGTGCCAGCAGTTCCCCGGGACAGGGCTTCTCCTACGAGCAGTACTTC | CASSSPGQGFSYEQYF
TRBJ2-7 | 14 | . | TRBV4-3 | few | TGCGCCAGCAGCCAAGGTCATGAGGGCTACGAGCAGTACTTC | CASSQGHEGYEQYF
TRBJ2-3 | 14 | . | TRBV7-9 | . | TGTGCCAGCAGACCCCGGACGACCACAGATACGCAGTATTTT | CASRPRTTTDTQYF
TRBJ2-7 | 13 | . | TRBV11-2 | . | TGTGCCAGCAGCGACCCTTCCAGGGTGGCCCAGTACTTC | CASSDPSRVAQYF
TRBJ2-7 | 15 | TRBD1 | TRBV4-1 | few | TGCGCCAGCAGCCCCCTTGGGACAGGCCCCTACGAGCAGTACTTC | CASSPLGTGPYEQYF
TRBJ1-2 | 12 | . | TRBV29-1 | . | TGCAGCGTTGAGGTGGGGAAAGATGGCTACACCTTC | CSVEVGKDGYTF
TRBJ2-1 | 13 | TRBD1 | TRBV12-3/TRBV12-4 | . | TGTGCCAGCAGGGGGGACAGCTACAATGAGCAGTTCTTC | CASRGDSYNEQFF
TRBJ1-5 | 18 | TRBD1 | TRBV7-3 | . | TGTGCCAGCAGCCTGGAGGTAGGGGGCAAATCCTGTTCTCAGCCCCAGCATTTT | CASSLEVGGKSCSQPQHF
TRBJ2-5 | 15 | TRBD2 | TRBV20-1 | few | TGCAGTGCTCCATCGGGACTAGCGGGTTACAATGAGCAGTACTTC | CSAPSGLAGYNEQYF
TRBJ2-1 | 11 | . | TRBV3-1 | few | TGTGCCAGCAGCCAAACGGATGAGCAGTTCTTC | CASSQTDEQFF
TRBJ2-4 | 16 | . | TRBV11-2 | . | TGTGCCAGCAGCGGACAGTCCCTACCGGCCAAAAACATTCAGTACTTC | CASSGQSLPAKNIQYF
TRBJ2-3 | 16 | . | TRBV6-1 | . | TGTGCCAGCAGTCAGGCCCGGCCGCGACGCACAGATACGCAGTATTTT | CASSQARPRRTDTQYF
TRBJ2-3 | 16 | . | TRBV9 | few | TGTGCCAGCAGCGTAGAGGGGACAAACACTCAGATGGCGCAGTATTTT | CASSVEGTNTQMAQYF
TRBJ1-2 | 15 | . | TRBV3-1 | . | TGTGCCAGCAGCCAAGCGGCCGGTTTAGACTATGGCTACACCTTC | CASSQAAGLDYGYTF
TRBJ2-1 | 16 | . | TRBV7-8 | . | TGTGCCGGCAGCTTAGGAGGGGGGGGGACCTACAATGAGCAGTTCTTC | CAGSLGGGGTYNEQFF